These 5 T cell receptor beta chains originate from one sample sequenced in a study of blood T cells in healthy people across ages. Primers used in a second PCR of roughly 6 to 11 cycles were a sample-barcoded 5' primer and a J-beta primer mix. TCRdb passed the 5' RACE reads through MiXCR, listing each CDR3 protein once. Among approximately 800,000 distinct CDR3 sequences listed, roughly 26% were seen once. These data are also associated with another study on T cells of mothers and their children.

Sequencing was carried out using blood. The receptors here all came from a boy between 5 and 17 years old in good health.

This sequence joins TRBV7-3 and TRBJ2-1, with 7 bases matching TRBD2. The J segment lost 6 bases and the V segment lost 5 bases, leaving 13 bases of the junction unmatched. Per germline, CDR1 SGHTA and CDR2 FQGTGA. The CDR3 totals 16 residues. Written as DNA, the CDR3 is TGTGCCAGCAGCCCCGGGGGGAAGGTCAGACTCAATGAGCAGTTCTTC. The encoded protein is CASSPGGKVRLNEQFF.

The V and J genes are TRBV7-4 and TRBJ1-4, with unresolved D. The CDR3 sequence is 17 residues long. Germline V gene lookup returns CDR1 SGHVT and CDR2 SQSDAQ. The V end lost 4 bases, the J end lost 0 bases, and 15 bases lay between the germline ends. The CDR3: CASSSWTEAATNEKLFF. The CDR3 nucleotides read TGTGCCAGCAGCTCCTGGACGGAGGCGGCAACTAATGAAAAACTGTTTTTT.

This clonotype has just a few counts. The genes are TRBV7-8 and TRBJ2-7, with TRBD1 identical over 11 bases. The length of the CDR3 is 14 residues. J was trimmed by 7 bases and V by 5 bases; bases with no gene match: 7. Germline V gene lookup returns CDR1 SGHVS and CDR2 FQNEAQ. DNA for the CDR3: TGTGCCAGCAGCCACGGGACAGGGGGGATGGAGCAGTACTTC. This translates into CASSHGTGGMEQYF.

This clonotype was seen a single time. The chain has TRBV6-2 or TRBV6-3 and TRBJ1-4, with 8 bases identical to TRBD1. There are 14 residues in the CDR3. V lost 6 bases, J lost 10 bases, and 10 bases stayed unmatched. CDR1 is MNHEY, CDR2 SVGEGT, per germline. CDR3 loop: CASRPGGRRGKLFF. For the CDR3, the DNA is TGTGCCAGCAGGCCAGGGGGCAGGAGAGGAAAACTGTTTTTT.

In DNA form, the CDR3 reads TGCAGCGTTGAGAGAAGTGGGGACACTGAAGCTTTCTTT. It is translated as CSVERSGDTEAFF. This chain joins TRBV29-1 and TRBJ1-1, with D unclear. Germline lookup yields CDR1 SQVTM and CDR2 ANQGSEA. Deletions cut 3 bases from V and 3 bases from J, with 11 bases between. This CDR3 comprises 13 residues.